This entry lists 24 T cell receptor beta chains sequenced from one sample in a study of T cells in localized non-small cell lung cancer. TCRdb's table, derived via immunoSEQ multiplex PCR, lists solely in-frame clones and lacks some. The sample has around 130,000 clones; around 90% are singletons. The specimen was peripheral blood, collected before any cancer treatment. The receptor source for this set is a female donor older than 55 with stage I lung adenocarcinoma.

This clone was observed once. This chain connects TRBV9 to TRBJ2-1; possible D gene TRBD2, 5 bases. V dropped 0 bases and J dropped 8 bases, with 6 bases sitting between them. The germline V gene encodes CDR1 SGDLS and CDR2 YYNGEE. The length of the CDR3 is 12 residues. The CDR3 DNA reads as TGTGCCAGCAGCGTAGAGAGGGATGAGCAGTTCTTC. Residues: CASSVERDEQFF.

The J gene is TRBJ2-7, the V gene TRBV7-3; TRBD2 is a possible D gene (7 bases). V lost 0 bases and J 2 bases, leaving 14 bases between the germline ends. The CDR3 is made up of 16 amino acids. Germline assignment: CDR1 SGHTA and CDR2 FQGTGA. This chain's CDR3 is CASSLTGASGPYEQYF. The CDR3 nucleotides read TGTGCCAGCAGCTTAACGGGGGCTAGCGGACCCTACGAGCAGTACTTC.

The CDR3 region is CASSVGGSSYEQYF. In nucleotides, the CDR3 is TGTGCCAGCAGTGTCGGCGGGAGCTCCTACGAGCAGTACTTC. The J gene is TRBJ2-7, the V gene TRBV6-1; TRBD2 agrees at 7 bases. This CDR3 comprises 14 residues. CDR1 and CDR2 from the germline V gene are MNHNS and SASEGT. With V trimmed by 4 bases and J by 0 bases, 3 bases remained unmatched.

This clone showed up just once. This chain uses TRBV27 with TRBJ2-1, with 12 bases lining up with TRBD2. The CDR3 sequence is 19 residues long. J lost 8 bases, V lost 5 bases, and 19 bases had no gene match. The V gene's germline CDR1 is MNHEY and CDR2 SMNVEV (reference sequence). The CDR3 loop reads CASSTATGASGRASHEQFF. The CDR3, as DNA: TGTGCCAGCAGTACGGCAACCGGGGCTAGCGGGAGGGCATCCCATGAGCAGTTCTTC.

The gene calls are TRBV9 and TRBJ1-2, with D possibly TRBD1 on 5 matching bases. This CDR3 has 15 amino acids. Per the germline V gene, CDR1 is SGDLS and CDR2 is YYNGEE. The germline V and J ends were trimmed by 4 bases and 2 bases, with 15 bases remaining between them. CDR3 in amino acids: CASSSLISGNYGYTF. CDR3 coding DNA: TGTGCCAGCAGCAGTCTTATATCAGGGAACTATGGCTACACCTTC.

The chain couples TRBV7-3 to TRBJ2-5; TRBD1 matches at 7 bases. Germline assignment: CDR1 SGHTA and CDR2 FQGTGA. Trimming cost V 5 bases and J 5 bases; bases outside gene matches: 5. The CDR3 loop spans 13 amino acids. CDR3 in amino acids: CASSTGVGETQYF. The CDR3 DNA sequence: TGTGCCAGCAGCACAGGGGTGGGGGAGACCCAGTACTTC.

The chain links TRBV4-2 to TRBJ2-2; 8 bases agree with TRBD1. CDR3 length: 16 amino acids. J lost 0 bases, V lost 0 bases, and 0 bases had no gene match. Looked up from germline, CDR1 is LGHNA and CDR2 is YNFKEQ. CDR3 sequence reads: CASSQEQGANTGELFF. The CDR3 DNA reads TGTGCCAGCAGCCAAGAACAGGGGGCGAACACCGGGGAGCTGTTTTTT.

The V call is TRBV6-6, the J call TRBJ1-2; D gene ambiguous. V was trimmed by 6 bases and J by 9 bases, leaving 23 bases between them. The CDR3 has 15 amino acids. The germline V gene has CDR1 MNHNY and CDR2 SVGAGI (reference sequence). CDR3 DNA sequence: TGTGCCAGCAGGACCGATTCGGATTCCAACCGTTGCTACACCTTC. It yields the protein CASRTDSDSNRCYTF.

This clone was observed a single time. The chain joins TRBV2 to TRBJ1-1; tentative D call: TRBD1 (6 bases). CDR3 length equals 16 residues. Trimming took off 5 bases at V and 4 bases at J, with 20 bases between the two ends. Germline loops: CDR1 SNHLY, CDR2 FYNNEI. The CDR3 bases are TGTGCCAGCAGTCCGGAGGGTTTCAGGGGATTCACTGAAGCTTTCTTT. Amino acid sequence: CASSPEGFRGFTEAFF.

J is TRBJ1-2 and V is TRBV27; D is unresolved. The CDR3 sequence is 13 residues long. Germline CDR1 and CDR2: MNHEY and SMNVEV (reference sequence). The V gene lost 2 bases and the J gene lost 6 bases, with 10 bases spanning the gap. CDR3 in DNA: TGTGCCAGCAGTTTAAGAGGAAGGGATGGCTACACCTTC. Translated, it gives CASSLRGRDGYTF.

About this clone: This sample also contains other DNA sequences that code for the same CDR3. This chain connects TRBV2 to TRBJ2-2; D is tentatively TRBD1 or TRBD2 (5 bases each). Looked up from germline, CDR1 is SNHLY and CDR2 is FYNNEI. Trimming took 6 bases from V and 2 from J, leaving 7 bases between them. CDR3 length: 13 residues. The chain's CDR3 is CASSGTNTGELFF. The CDR3 DNA reads as TGTGCCAGCAGCGGGACCAACACCGGGGAGCTGTTTTTT.

In its sample, this clone was seen once. The rearrangement uses TRBV10-3 and TRBJ2-1; the match to TRBD1 covers 8 bases. Looked up from germline, CDR1 is ENHRY and CDR2 is SYGVKD. The CDR3 has 14 residues. Unmatched junction bases numbered 4, after V lost 1 base and J lost 8 bases. As DNA, the CDR3 is TGTGCCATCAGTGAGTATCAGGGGGCTTATGAGCAGTTCTTC. This gives the protein CAISEYQGAYEQFF.

This sequence joins TRBV10-3 and TRBJ2-7, with D maybe TRBD2 (6 bases). Germline V CDR1 and CDR2: ENHRY, SYGVKD. The CDR3 sequence is 14 residues long. With 1 base removed from V and 5 bases from J, the gap between germline ends came to 12 bases. The DNA of the CDR3 is TGTGCCATCAGTGAGTACCGCGGGATCGACGAGCAGTACTTC. Amino acids: CAISEYRGIDEQYF.

This clone has only one observation. The genes are TRBV2 and TRBJ2-1; perhaps TRBD1 as D (7 bases). Germline values: CDR1 SNHLY, CDR2 FYNNEI. The CDR3 sequence is 15 residues long. Trimming cost V 6 bases and J 3 bases, with 15 bases left between them. The CDR3 sequence is CASSPGRTGYNEQFF. The CDR3 DNA reads as TGTGCCAGCAGCCCAGGGAGGACAGGCTACAATGAGCAGTTCTTC.

This chain connects TRBV29-1 to TRBJ2-7; unclear D gene. The CDR3 contains 12 residues. V was pared by 4 bases and J by 5 bases, with 12 bases between. CDR1 is SQVTM, CDR2 ANQGSEA, per germline. The CDR3 region has the DNA TGCAGCGTTGGTGGCCCAAACCACGAGCAGTACTTC. Translation gives CSVGGPNHEQYF.

The chain has TRBV25-1 and TRBJ2-7; 9 bases agree with TRBD2. After removal of 6 bases from V and 6 bases from J, the junction contained 6 bases not matched to a gene. The germline V gene has CDR1 MGHDK and CDR2 SYGVNS. CDR3 length equals 13 residues. Written as DNA, the CDR3 is TGTGCCAGCAGGGGACTAGCTGGTTCCGAGCAGTACTTC. Translated, it gives CASRGLAGSEQYF.

The gene calls are TRBV5-1 and TRBJ2-1; 10 bases align to TRBD2. The trim removed 4 bases at V and 2 bases at J, leaving 9 bases unmatched. The CDR3 length is 17 residues. Germline V gene lookup returns CDR1 SGHRS and CDR2 YFSETQ. The CDR3 DNA reads as TGCGCCAGCAGCCTGGGCGGGACTAGCGTACCCTACAATGAGCAGTTCTTC. This translates into CASSLGGTSVPYNEQFF.

This chain uses TRBV7-3 with TRBJ2-3, with TRBD1 identical over 7 bases. Per the germline V gene, CDR1 is SGHTA and CDR2 is FQGTGA. The J segment lost 3 bases and the V segment lost 2 bases, leaving 5 bases of the junction unmatched. CDR3 length: 15 residues. The CDR3 DNA reads TGTGCCAGCAGCTTAGACGGGACAGCAACAGATACGCAGTATTTT. It is translated as CASSLDGTATDTQYF.

V is TRBV5-4 and J is TRBJ2-7; 8 bases line up with TRBD1. Trimming removed 4 bases from V and 2 bases from J; junction bases left unmatched: 5. This CDR3 spans 14 amino acids. Looked up from germline, CDR1 is SGHNT and CDR2 is YYREEE (reference sequence). CDR3 nucleotide sequence: TGTGCCAGCAGCCGGTCGGGACAGGCCTACGAGCAGTACTTC. As protein: CASSRSGQAYEQYF.

The chain carries TRBV19 and TRBJ1-1, with 8 bases that match TRBD1. The V segment lost 2 bases and the J segment 5 bases; nucleotides outside the gene matches: 10. The CDR3 has 16 residues. Germline CDR1 reads LNHDA; CDR2 reads SQIVND (reference sequence). DNA of the CDR3: TGTGCCAGTAGTATAACCCGAAGTTGGACAGGGACTGAAGCTTTCTTT. Its protein product is CASSITRSWTGTEAFF.

The V and J genes are TRBV30 and TRBJ2-7; D ambiguous. This CDR3 region has 12 residues. Germline V gene lookup returns CDR1 GTSNPN and CDR2 SVGIG (reference sequence). The V and J ends lost 4 bases and 0 bases respectively, with 7 bases between them. The CDR3 reads CAWTRSSYEQYF. The CDR3 region has the DNA TGTGCCTGGACTAGGAGCTCCTACGAGCAGTACTTC.

This chain links TRBV29-1 with TRBJ2-7; TRBD2 matches at 7 bases. In germline, CDR1 is SQVTM, CDR2 ANQGSEA. This CDR3 has 13 residues. V shed 4 bases and J 3 bases; nucleotides not matched to a gene: 6. CDR3 nucleotides: TGCAGCGTTGGCGGGGGACTAAACTACGAGCAGTACTTC. Amino acid sequence: CSVGGGLNYEQYF.

The rearrangement links TRBV5-1 to TRBJ2-1, with TRBD2 matching over 7 bases. Germline CDR1 reads SGHRS; CDR2 reads YFSETQ. The CDR3 extends over 16 amino acids. J gave up 9 bases and V 2 bases, and 14 bases lay outside the gene matches. CDR3 residues: CASSFGGRARVGEQFF. The CDR3 DNA is TGCGCCAGCAGCTTTGGGGGGAGGGCCAGGGTAGGTGAGCAGTTCTTC.

The chain is built from TRBV11-2 and TRBJ2-7, with TRBD2 identical over 11 bases. This CDR3 region has 16 residues. V lost 3 bases to trimming and J lost 6 bases; unmatched junction nucleotides: 10. Looked up from germline, CDR1 is SGHAT and CDR2 is FQNNGV. The CDR3 DNA follows: TGTGCCAGCAGCTTCCTGACTAGCGGGAACAGGGGCGAGCAGTACTTC. Amino acid sequence: CASSFLTSGNRGEQYF.